This T cell receptor (beta chain) was profiled in a study of T cell changes during pregnancy in multiple sclerosis. V lost 5 bases and J lost 6; bases outside the gene matches: 8. Germline V gives CDR1 SGHRS, CDR2 YFSETQ. The length of the CDR3 is 15 residues. This clone was detected once. Sequencing used immunoSEQ multiplex PCR; TCRdb keeps in-frame clones, though not all of them. Of tens of thousands of clones in the sample, 91% were seen once. This receptor was identified in a female donor in good health, enrolled as a control in a pregnancy study. The chain carries TRBV5-1 and TRBJ2-1; 10 positions agree with TRBD2. The specimen was peripheral blood, collected after pregnancy. The CDR3 loop reads CASSLRLAGPNEQFF. CDR3 in DNA: TGCGCCAGCAGTCTCCGACTAGCGGGTCCCAATGAGCAGTTCTTC. Full variable domain (remainder filled in from reference TRBV5-1 and TRBJ2-1): KAGVTQTPRYLIKTRGQQVTLSCSPISGHRSVSWYQQTPGQGLQFLFEYFSETQRNKGNFPGRFSGRQFSNSRSEMNVSTLELGDSALYLCASSLRLAGPNEQFFGPGTRLTVL.